These T cell receptor beta chains were read from a single sample in a study of control samples from healthy donors and cancer patients. Using immunoSEQ multiplex PCR, the repertoire was profiled, and TCRdb retains in-frame clones only, with some absent. The table has roughly 150,000 clones, 93% seen once; the top ten hold around 2.4%. Material for sequencing was blood. The receptors come from a man between 45 and 60 years old in good health. CDR3s leave out the opening cysteine and the closing phenylalanine or tryptophan. A clone size is listed for some rows: how often the clone was seen (once, few, many), or a class if it is expanded.

abundance,v_gene,CDR3aa
-,TRBV18,ASSPSRTSGSSQY
-,TRBV9,ASRRLAGNEQF
-,TRBV11-2,ASSTGTGGFETQY
-,TRBV27,ASSFQTGDQPQH
-,TRBV27,ASSLGTGGSEQY
-,TRBV7-2,ASSQFGDTQY
-,TRBV18,ASSSTSGRSSGTQY
-,TRBV24-1,ATSDLRGGGYGYT
-,TRBV5-4,ASSRTWTLAGVPNTGELF
-,TRBV4-1,ASRGTGRNGYT
-,TRBV4-1,ASSPRTVGSTLDEQY
-,TRBV5-1,ASAGTGTEKLF
once,TRBV9,ASSAGQGITGELF
-,TRBV3-1/TRBV3-2,ASSLFLDSSNTEAF
-,TRBV9,ASSVELGQPQH